The 29 T cell receptor beta chains listed next were all sequenced from one sample in a study of CD8 T cells in ankylosing spondylitis. One entry per CDR3 protein, called by TCRdb with MiXCR from the 5' RACE reads. The sample lists about 270,000 distinct CDR3 sequences, 30% to 35% occurring once. Sequencing was done on a sample of blood, either unsorted or a sorted T cell fraction (not recorded which). These receptors came from a male donor with ankylosing spondylitis or in good health (not recorded which).

This clonotype was counted only a few times. This chain links TRBV10-3 with TRBJ2-7; D may be TRBD1 or TRBD2 (6 bases each). CDR1 and CDR2 from the germline V gene are ENHRY and SYGVKD. This CDR3 has 14 amino acids. The germline V and J ends were trimmed by 6 bases and 3 bases, with 15 bases remaining between them. The CDR3 sequence: CAISGQSGDYEQYF. The CDR3 region has the DNA TGTGCCATCAGCGGACAGTCGGGGGACTACGAGCAGTACTTC.

CDR3 loop: CASFLGGSLFEAFF. CDR3 nucleotide sequence: TGTGCCAGCTTTCTAGGGGGAAGTTTATTTGAAGCTTTCTTT. This chain connects TRBV12-3 or TRBV12-4 to TRBJ1-1; the D gene is possibly TRBD1 (6 bases). With 8 bases removed from V and 7 bases from J, the gap between germline ends came to 20 bases. CDR3 length equals 14 residues.

This clonotype has just a few counts. The chain uses TRBV12-3 or TRBV12-4 and TRBJ2-1; possibly TRBD1 for D (6 bases). CDR3 length equals 12 residues. The V and J ends lost 5 bases and 10 bases respectively, with 12 bases between them. CDR3 sequence (DNA): TGTGCCAGCAGTCACAGGGTTTGGGAGCAGTTCTTC. It is translated as CASSHRVWEQFF.

In its sample, this clonotype was seen once. At one boundary the junction diverges from the germline segment, which might be a read error. The chain combines TRBV20-1 with TRBJ2-1, with D tentatively TRBD1 or TRBD2 (6 bases each). This CDR3 is 16 amino acids long. Germline assignment: CDR1 DFQATT and CDR2 SNEGSKA (reference sequence). CDR3 protein: CCARDTGAYSYNEQFF. Written as DNA, the CDR3 is TGCTGTGCTAGAGATACGGGGGCCTACTCCTACAATGAGCAGTTCTTC.

This clonotype was detected a few times. The CDR3 protein is CSASGFLPNEQYF. For the CDR3, the DNA is TGCAGTGCTAGTGGATTCCTTCCCAACGAGCAGTACTTC. This chain connects TRBV20-1 to TRBJ2-7; D is unresolved. Germline loops: CDR1 DFQATT, CDR2 SNEGSKA (reference sequence). Trimming cost V 3 bases and J 5 bases, with 14 bases left between them. The CDR3 is 13 residues long.

In regard to this clonotype: Just one base apart from a much larger clone, this may be a read error. This rearrangement joins TRBV6-4 to TRBJ2-3; TRBD2 matches at 13 bases. V lost 7 bases and J lost 1; bases outside the gene matches: 2. The germline CDR1 and CDR2 sequences are MRHNA and SNTAGT. The CDR3 totals 15 residues. CDR3 DNA: TGTGCCAGCACTGGGACTAGCGGGGGCACAGATACGCAGTATTTT. It translates to CASTGTSGGTDTQYF.

This clonotype was observed a single time. V and J are TRBV5-6 and TRBJ2-5, with D possibly TRBD1 on 5 matching bases. V was shortened by 1 base and J by 5 bases, with 15 bases between the two germline ends. This CDR3 spans 15 amino acids. From germline, CDR1 is SGHDT and CDR2 YYEEEE. The CDR3 DNA follows: TGTGCCAGCAGCTTGTATCAGACAGTAAGGGAGACCCAGTACTTC. This gives the protein CASSLYQTVRETQYF.

This clonotype was picked up many times. The J gene is TRBJ2-1, the V gene TRBV29-1, with D uncertain. V shed 5 bases and J shed 10 bases, with 12 bases lying between them. The CDR3 is made up of 11 amino acids. CDR1 and CDR2 from the germline V gene are SQVTM and ANQGSEA. The CDR3 is CSVSALAEQFF. The DNA for the CDR3 is TGCAGCGTTTCCGCCCTCGCAGAGCAGTTCTTC.

As concerns this clonotype: One end of the junction varies from germline; a read error may be responsible. The chain recombines TRBV20-1 with TRBJ2-3; D gene unclear. Looked up from germline, CDR1 is DFQATT and CDR2 is SNEGSKA (reference sequence). The CDR3 covers 12 residues. CDR3 nucleotides: TGCACTGCTCCAAGGGACACAGATACGCAGTATTTT. Protein: CTAPRDTDTQYF.

This rearrangement joins TRBV10-3 to TRBJ2-7, with D possibly being TRBD1 (7 bases). CDR1 is ENHRY and CDR2 is SYGVKD in the germline V gene. Deletions cut 4 bases from V and 1 base from J, with 11 bases between. This CDR3 comprises 14 residues. The CDR3 DNA sequence: TGTGCCATCAGTGGCGGGACAGCGTCCTACGAGCAGTACTTC. This gives the protein CAISGGTASYEQYF.

This chain links TRBV3-1 with TRBJ2-2; TRBD1 aligns across 8 bases. CDR3 length equals 18 residues. The J segment lost 0 bases and the V segment lost 3 bases, leaving 9 bases of the junction unmatched. Germline V gene data show CDR1 as LGHDT and CDR2 as YNNKEL (reference sequence). The DNA for the CDR3 is TGTGCCAGCAGCCAGGGCACCGTCAGGGGGCCGAACACCGGGGAGCTGTTTTTT. It encodes CASSQGTVRGPNTGELFF.

This clonotype has more than one count but fewer than ten. The V call is TRBV4-1, the J call TRBJ2-7; D could derive from TRBD1 or TRBD2 (5 bases each). Trimming left V 0 bases short and J 3 bases short, with 15 bases between. This CDR3 region has 16 residues. The germline CDR1 and CDR2 sequences are MGHRA and YSYEKL. CDR3 in amino acids: CASSQEVTGANYEQYF. The DNA for the CDR3 is TGCGCCAGCAGCCAAGAAGTGACCGGGGCAAACTACGAGCAGTACTTC.

In its sample, this clonotype was seen a few times. The chain employs TRBV10-3 and TRBJ2-7; TRBD1 or TRBD2 may be the D gene (5 bases each). The CDR3 loop spans 13 amino acids. The V gene lost 8 bases and the J gene lost 3 bases, with 14 bases spanning the gap. CDR1 is ENHRY, CDR2 SYGVKD, per germline. CDR3 nucleotides: TGTGCCATCGGTGGGACGGCCGTCTACGAGCAGTACTTC. It translates to CAIGGTAVYEQYF.

V is TRBV7-2 and J is TRBJ2-1; tentative D call: TRBD1 (6 bases). The CDR3 consists of 15 residues. Germline CDR1 reads SGHTA; CDR2 reads FQGNSA. V was clipped by 5 bases and J by 4 bases, with 15 bases between them. The CDR3 DNA follows: TGTGCCAGCAGCCCCGCGGCCCAGGGGTACAATGAGCAGTTCTTC. This gives the protein CASSPAAQGYNEQFF.

This clonotype has only a few counts. The gene calls are TRBV7-9 and TRBJ1-1, with D possibly matching TRBD1 (5 bases). CDR3 length: 12 residues. Germline loops: CDR1 SEHNR, CDR2 FQNEAQ (reference sequence). With 6 bases removed from V and 11 bases from J, the gap between germline ends came to 16 bases. The CDR3 reads CASSPTGTIAFF. CDR3 sequence (DNA): TGTGCCAGCAGTCCCACCGGGACGATCGCTTTCTTT.

This clonotype occurred a few times. The chain joins TRBV6-1 to TRBJ1-1; 9 bases match TRBD1. CDR1 MNHNS and CDR2 SASEGT come from the germline V gene. V lost 5 bases to trimming and J lost 4 bases; unmatched junction nucleotides: 8. This CDR3 region has 15 residues. CDR3 sequence: CASSPGQGFSTEAFF. The CDR3 DNA follows: TGTGCCAGCAGTCCGGGACAGGGTTTCAGCACTGAAGCTTTCTTT.

This clonotype was found a few times. CDR3 sequence (DNA): TGTGCCAGCAGCTTATTATCAGGGGCAGGTAACGAGCAGTACTTC. This codes for CASSLLSGAGNEQYF. This chain uses TRBV7-2 with TRBJ2-7, with a tentative D call TRBD1 (6 bases). This CDR3 region has 15 residues. V lost 2 bases and J lost 5, with 16 bases in between. Germline CDR1 is SGHTA and CDR2 is FQGNSA.

This chain links TRBV10-3 with TRBJ2-5, with TRBD2 as a possible D gene (6 bases). The CDR3 is 14 residues long. Germline CDR1 is ENHRY and CDR2 is SYGVKD. V was trimmed by 6 bases and J by 3 bases, leaving 14 bases between them. CDR3 coding DNA: TGTGCCATCAGGGAGCGAGGAGGGGAAGAGACCCAGTACTTC. Protein product: CAIRERGGEETQYF.

There are a few counts of this clonotype. The chain couples TRBV20-1 to TRBJ1-5; 9 nucleotides match TRBD1. The CDR3 loop spans 14 amino acids. In germline, CDR1 is DFQATT, CDR2 SNEGSKA (reference sequence). Trimming cost V 3 bases and J 6 bases; bases outside gene matches: 6. The CDR3 is CSASVGQGTQPQHF. CDR3 in DNA: TGCAGTGCTAGTGTGGGACAGGGCACTCAGCCCCAGCATTTT.

The J gene is TRBJ2-2, the V gene TRBV29-1; 8 bases line up with TRBD2. The germline CDR1 and CDR2 sequences are SQVTM and ANQGSEA. Trimming took 1 base from V and 3 from J; bases not matched to a gene: 4. There are 15 residues in the CDR3. CDR3 residues: CSVEGAGGDTGELFF. The CDR3 nucleotides read TGCAGCGTTGAAGGTGCGGGGGGCGACACCGGGGAGCTGTTTTTT.

This clonotype has more than one count but fewer than ten. Here the CDR3 reads CSVGTGVGDTQYF. Written as DNA, the CDR3 is TGCAGCGTTGGGACAGGGGTAGGGGATACGCAGTATTTT. The J gene is TRBJ2-3, the V gene TRBV29-1; TRBD1 agrees at 9 bases. The CDR3 totals 13 residues. CDR1 is SQVTM, CDR2 ANQGSEA, per germline. V dropped 4 bases and J dropped 6; count of bases not matched to a gene: 5.

There are a few counts of this clonotype. The CDR3 sequence: CASSYSTSGGAYEQYF. The DNA for the CDR3 is TGTGCCAGCAGTTACTCGACTAGCGGGGGAGCCTACGAGCAGTACTTC. The genes are TRBV6-5 and TRBJ2-7; 12 nucleotides agree with TRBD2. The CDR3 is 16 residues long. Germline CDR1 MNHEY, CDR2 SVGAGI. The V gene end was trimmed by 0 bases and the J gene end by 2 bases; junction bases not matched to a gene: 2.

Only a few counts were recorded for this clonotype. The chain links TRBV5-1 to TRBJ1-1, with D hard to call. The CDR3 contains 15 residues. CDR1 and CDR2 (germline): SGHRS, YFSETQ. The V end was cut by 0 bases, the J end by 0 bases, with 9 bases between. The CDR3 DNA is TGCGCCAGCAGCTTGGTTCCGGGGATGAACACTGAAGCTTTCTTT. The encoded protein is CASSLVPGMNTEAFF.

There are a few counts of this clonotype. The rearrangement uses TRBV12-3 or TRBV12-4 and TRBJ2-1; D gene unclear. V lost 2 bases and J lost 7, with 6 bases in between. The CDR3 spans 12 residues. The CDR3 reads CASSLSVNEQFF. DNA for the CDR3: TGTGCCAGCAGTTTAAGCGTTAATGAGCAGTTCTTC.

This chain joins TRBV7-8 and TRBJ1-3; D unresolved. The CDR3 sequence is 13 residues long. Germline-derived CDR1 and CDR2 are SGHVS and FQNEAQ. V lost 1 base to trimming and J lost 4 bases, with 5 bases between them. CDR3 nucleotides: TGTGCCAGCAGCTTAGTCCGAGGAAACACCATATATTTT. It encodes CASSLVRGNTIYF. Using reference TRBV7-8 and TRBJ1-3 for the parts outside the CDR3, the full variable domain is GAGVSQSPRYKVAKRGQDVALRCDPISGHVSLFWYQQALGQGPEFLTYFQNEAQLDKSGLPSDRFFAERPEGSVSTLKIQRTQQEDSAVYLCASSLVRGNTIYFGEGSWLTVV.

At least ten counts were recorded for this clonotype. V is TRBV5-1 and J is TRBJ2-1, with TRBD2 matching over 8 bases. V shed 0 bases, J shed 7 bases, and the junction held 0 bases outside the gene matches. The CDR3 extends over 13 amino acids. Germline V gene lookup returns CDR1 SGHRS and CDR2 YFSETQ. CDR3 sequence (DNA): TGCGCCAGCAGCTTGGGACTAGCGAATGAGCAGTTCTTC. Translating it yields CASSLGLANEQFF.

This clonotype appeared a few times. The rearrangement joins TRBV20-1 to TRBJ2-3; 11 bases match TRBD2. Trimming took 3 bases from V and 5 from J; bases not matched to a gene: 10. Germline V gene lookup returns CDR1 DFQATT and CDR2 SNEGSKA (reference sequence). CDR3 size: 16 residues. CDR3: CSASRLAGGRKDTQYF. The CDR3 DNA is TGCAGTGCTAGTCGTCTAGCGGGGGGCCGTAAAGATACGCAGTATTTT.

The rearrangement links TRBV4-1 to TRBJ2-1, with TRBD2 identical over 10 bases. The length of the CDR3 is 17 residues. V lost 0 bases and J lost 7; bases outside the gene matches: 9. Looked up from germline, CDR1 is MGHRA and CDR2 is YSYEKL. In DNA form, the CDR3 reads TGCGCCAGCAGCCAAGATCCTTTTAGCGGGGGGACAAATGAGCAGTTCTTC. Its protein is CASSQDPFSGGTNEQFF.

The gene calls are TRBV20-1 and TRBJ2-4; no clear D gene. The V end lost 0 bases, the J end lost 9 bases, and 15 bases lay between the germline ends. CDR3 length: 14 amino acids. Per the germline V gene, CDR1 is DFQATT and CDR2 is SNEGSKA (reference sequence). The CDR3 spells CSARDERSGGIQYF. In DNA form, the CDR3 reads TGCAGTGCTAGAGATGAACGCTCGGGCGGCATTCAGTACTTC.